The present entry profiles one T cell receptor beta chain with its context. The antigen is not known. Unique molecular identifiers tagged the TCR beta cDNA libraries. TCRdb itself ran the PCR reads through MiXCR, one entry per CDR3 protein. The sample includes hundreds of thousands of distinct CDR3 sequences, over 35% of them seen just once. These data come from a study of post-analysis software for immune sequencing data. Study-level background: Secondary progressive, relapsing-remitting and progressive-relapsing multiple sclerosis were among the included disease courses.

General observations from the study: Controls had lower frequencies than patients of 4 or 5 TRBV segments, which included TRBV5-6, TRBV5-1 and TRBV20-1. A significant reduction in normalized Chao1 diversity was observed in multiple sclerosis patients versus controls.

From germline, CDR1 is ENHRY and CDR2 SYGVKD. The CDR3 loop spans 19 amino acids. V lost 6 bases to trimming and J lost 2 bases; unmatched junction nucleotides: 13. Sequenced sample: blood. The TCR originated in a girl aged 5 to 17 with multiple sclerosis. The V and J genes are TRBV10-3 and TRBJ2-1; TRBD2 matches 13 bases. CDR3 region: CAIRTSGRAPDSPYNEQFF. CDR3 sequence (DNA): TGTGCCATCAGAACTAGCGGGAGGGCCCCTGATAGCCCCTACAATGAGCAGTTCTTC.